Listed below are T cell receptor beta chains from one sample, sequenced in a study of blood T cell repertoires in COVID-19. Some clones are missing from TCRdb's copy, which holds only in-frame ones; the method was immunoSEQ multiplex PCR. The sample lists roughly 250,000 clones; about 86% were seen once. Sequenced material: peripheral blood. These TCRs come from a woman over 75 with acute or convalescent COVID-19. Both conserved end residues are part of each CDR3. A D gene is named only where the DNA matches it firmly. Some rows mark clone size as missing; the rest say once, few, many or name a class of expanded clone.

v_gene: TRBV19; abundance: once; j_gene: TRBJ1-2; d_gene: TRBD1; CDR3nt: TGTGCCAGTTCCGCAGGGGGAGGTGGCTACACCTTC; CDR3aa: CASSAGGGGYTF
v_gene: TRBV19; abundance: -; j_gene: TRBJ2-7; d_gene: TRBD2; CDR3nt: TGTGCCACCCGAAGTCCCGGGACTAGCGGGGGATCCTACGAGCAGTACTTC; CDR3aa: CATRSPGTSGGSYEQYF
v_gene: TRBV10-3; abundance: -; j_gene: TRBJ1-6; d_gene: -; CDR3nt: TGTGCCATCAGTGAGTCCAGGGGCAGTAATTCACCCCTCCACTTT; CDR3aa: CAISESRGSNSPLHF
v_gene: TRBV3-1/TRBV3-2; abundance: medium-sized; j_gene: TRBJ2-1; d_gene: TRBD1; CDR3nt: TGTGCCAGCAGCCCGTTGGGACAGGGGATCGACAATGAGCAGTTCTTC; CDR3aa: CASSPLGQGIDNEQFF
v_gene: TRBV4-1; abundance: -; j_gene: TRBJ2-5; d_gene: -; CDR3nt: TGCGCCAGCAGCCAAGGAAACAGACAAGAGACCCAGTACTTC; CDR3aa: CASSQGNRQETQYF
v_gene: TRBV11-3; abundance: -; j_gene: TRBJ1-4; d_gene: -; CDR3nt: TGTGCCAGCAGCTTAGGAGGAGATTCTAATGAAAAACTGTTTTTT; CDR3aa: CASSLGGDSNEKLFF
v_gene: TRBV28; abundance: -; j_gene: TRBJ2-7; d_gene: TRBD1; CDR3nt: TGTGCCAGCAGGGGGACAGGGGGCGACTACGAGCAGTACTTC; CDR3aa: CASRGTGGDYEQYF
v_gene: TRBV7-2; abundance: -; j_gene: TRBJ1-2; d_gene: -; CDR3nt: TGTGCCAGCAGCTTAAGTGGCAGTCTCGGGTATGGCTACACCTTC; CDR3aa: CASSLSGSLGYGYTF
v_gene: TRBV6-4; abundance: -; j_gene: TRBJ1-4; d_gene: -; CDR3nt: TGTGCCAGCAGCCTACAGGGTGAAAAACTGTTTTTT; CDR3aa: CASSLQGEKLFF
v_gene: TRBV5-1; abundance: -; j_gene: TRBJ1-6; d_gene: TRBD1; CDR3nt: TGCGCCAGCAGTTCCGGGACAGGGGCTAATTCACCCCTCCACTTT; CDR3aa: CASSSGTGANSPLHF
v_gene: TRBV5-1; abundance: -; j_gene: TRBJ1-5; d_gene: -; CDR3nt: TGCGCCAGCAGCTTGGGGGACAAGAATCAGCCCCAGCATTTT; CDR3aa: CASSLGDKNQPQHF
v_gene: TRBV18; abundance: once; j_gene: TRBJ1-2; d_gene: TRBD1; CDR3nt: TGTGCCAGCTCACCGCGGACAGGGGGCGACGGCTACACCTTC; CDR3aa: CASSPRTGGDGYTF
v_gene: TRBV3-1/TRBV3-2; abundance: -; j_gene: TRBJ1-3; d_gene: -; CDR3nt: TGTGCCAGCAGCCGCTCGCCGGGGTCGGGAAACACCATATATTTT; CDR3aa: CASSRSPGSGNTIYF
v_gene: TRBV3-1/TRBV3-2; abundance: once; j_gene: TRBJ2-3; d_gene: -; CDR3nt: TGTGCCAGCAGCCAGTACACAGATACGCAGTATTTT; CDR3aa: CASSQYTDTQYF
v_gene: TRBV4-1; abundance: -; j_gene: TRBJ1-2; d_gene: -; CDR3nt: TGCGCCAGCAGCCCGGGAAACTGGGCTGACGATGGCTACACCTTC; CDR3aa: CASSPGNWADDGYTF
v_gene: TRBV3-1/TRBV3-2; abundance: -; j_gene: TRBJ2-3; d_gene: TRBD2; CDR3nt: TGTGCCAGCAGCCCGACTAGCGGGGGCCCTAGCACAGATACGCAGTATTTT; CDR3aa: CASSPTSGGPSTDTQYF
v_gene: TRBV7-7; abundance: -; j_gene: TRBJ2-2; d_gene: -; CDR3nt: TGTGCTAGCAGCTTACAGGGCGCGAACACCGGGGAGCTGTTTTTT; CDR3aa: CASSLQGANTGELFF
v_gene: TRBV5-1; abundance: -; j_gene: TRBJ2-3; d_gene: -; CDR3nt: TGCGCCAGCAGCTTGGCCGGGGGTTACACAGATACGCAGTATTTT; CDR3aa: CASSLAGGYTDTQYF
v_gene: TRBV6-1; abundance: -; j_gene: TRBJ2-7; d_gene: -; CDR3nt: TGTGCCAGCAGTGAAAGCCCAGCGGGCCGTGTGGGCGAGCAGTACTTC; CDR3aa: CASSESPAGRVGEQYF
v_gene: TRBV5-1; abundance: -; j_gene: TRBJ1-1; d_gene: -; CDR3nt: TGCGCCAGCAGCTTGGCAAGGGAGCCTCAGAACACTGAAGCTTTCTTT; CDR3aa: CASSLAREPQNTEAFF
v_gene: TRBV28; abundance: -; j_gene: TRBJ1-6; d_gene: TRBD1; CDR3nt: TGTGCCAGCAGTAGTACAGGGGTAAGGTCACCCCTCCACTTT; CDR3aa: CASSSTGVRSPLHF
v_gene: TRBV24-1; abundance: -; j_gene: TRBJ2-5; d_gene: TRBD1; CDR3nt: TGTGCCACCAGTGATCCTGACACAGGGGCCGCTTTTGGGCAAGAGACCCAGTACTTC; CDR3aa: CATSDPDTGAAFGQETQYF
v_gene: TRBV5-5; abundance: -; j_gene: TRBJ2-7; d_gene: TRBD1; CDR3nt: TGTGCCAGCAGCTTGGACAGGGGGCGCGGGTACGAGCAGTACTTC; CDR3aa: CASSLDRGRGYEQYF
v_gene: TRBV5-4; abundance: -; j_gene: TRBJ2-3; d_gene: -; CDR3nt: TGTGCCAGCAGCCCTTCTGGGCCAGATACGCAGTATTTT; CDR3aa: CASSPSGPDTQYF
v_gene: TRBV20-1; abundance: -; j_gene: TRBJ1-1; d_gene: TRBD1; CDR3nt: TGCAGTGCTAGTTTGCCAGGGGGCCTGGACACTGAAGCTTTCTTT; CDR3aa: CSASLPGGLDTEAFF
v_gene: TRBV5-1; abundance: -; j_gene: TRBJ1-1; d_gene: TRBD1; CDR3nt: TGCGCCAGCAGCTGGGAGGGACAGGGGGTCACTGAAGCTTTCTTT; CDR3aa: CASSWEGQGVTEAFF
v_gene: TRBV6-1; abundance: -; j_gene: TRBJ2-3; d_gene: TRBD2; CDR3nt: TGTGCCAGCAGTGAGACACTAGCGGGGGGCGGTTGGGCAGATACGCAGTATTTT; CDR3aa: CASSETLAGGGWADTQYF
v_gene: TRBV30; abundance: -; j_gene: TRBJ1-4; d_gene: TRBD1; CDR3nt: TGTGCCTGGCTTGACAGGGGTTACCGGGGAGATGAAAAACTGTTTTTT; CDR3aa: CAWLDRGYRGDEKLFF
v_gene: TRBV3-1/TRBV3-2; abundance: -; j_gene: TRBJ2-5; d_gene: TRBD1; CDR3nt: TGTGCCACCGGACAGGGCGGAGAGACCCAGTACTTC; CDR3aa: CATGQGGETQYF
v_gene: TRBV11-2; abundance: -; j_gene: TRBJ2-7; d_gene: -; CDR3nt: TGTGCCAGCAGCTTAGCTGCGGGCCCCCAGTACGAGCAGTACTTC; CDR3aa: CASSLAAGPQYEQYF
v_gene: TRBV19; abundance: once; j_gene: TRBJ1-3; d_gene: -; CDR3nt: TGTGCCAGTAGTATGTTGGGAGGCACCATATATTTT; CDR3aa: CASSMLGGTIYF
v_gene: TRBV7-9; abundance: -; j_gene: TRBJ1-5; d_gene: TRBD1; CDR3nt: TGTGCCAGCAGTACCGGGACAGGGCTCAATCAGCCCCAGCATTTT; CDR3aa: CASSTGTGLNQPQHF
v_gene: TRBV9; abundance: -; j_gene: TRBJ1-2; d_gene: -; CDR3nt: TGTGCCAGCAGCGTGGGGCAGGGCTATGGCTACACCTTC; CDR3aa: CASSVGQGYGYTF
v_gene: TRBV12-5; abundance: -; j_gene: TRBJ2-1; d_gene: TRBD2; CDR3nt: TGTGCTAGTGGTTTGGAGGTAGCGGGGCCCTACAATGAGCAGTTCTTC; CDR3aa: CASGLEVAGPYNEQFF
v_gene: TRBV2; abundance: -; j_gene: TRBJ2-2; d_gene: -; CDR3nt: TGTGCCAGCAGGACTGCCACCACCGGGGAGCTGTTTTTT; CDR3aa: CASRTATTGELFF
v_gene: TRBV19; abundance: -; j_gene: TRBJ1-2; d_gene: -; CDR3nt: TGTGCCAGTAGTATAGAGGCATCCATAAACTATGGCTACACCTTC; CDR3aa: CASSIEASINYGYTF
v_gene: TRBV30; abundance: -; j_gene: TRBJ1-6; d_gene: TRBD1; CDR3nt: TGTGCCTGGAGCGGCCCCGGGACAGGGAGGAGTTCACCCCTCCACTTT; CDR3aa: CAWSGPGTGRSSPLHF
v_gene: TRBV5-6; abundance: -; j_gene: TRBJ2-7; d_gene: -; CDR3nt: TGTGCCAGCAGCTTCCAGGGTACCGAGCAGTACTTC; CDR3aa: CASSFQGTEQYF
v_gene: TRBV18; abundance: -; j_gene: TRBJ2-7; d_gene: -; CDR3nt: TGTGCCAGCTCGGCTGGGGGACAATTCTACGAGCAGTACTTC; CDR3aa: CASSAGGQFYEQYF
v_gene: TRBV7-2; abundance: -; j_gene: TRBJ1-1; d_gene: TRBD1; CDR3nt: TGTGCCAGCAGCCAGATCACAGGGGGCGCATGGACTGAAGCTTTCTTT; CDR3aa: CASSQITGGAWTEAFF
v_gene: TRBV6-6; abundance: -; j_gene: TRBJ2-1; d_gene: TRBD1; CDR3nt: TGTGCCACCCGTGTTGACAGGGGGAATAATGAGCAGTTCTTC; CDR3aa: CATRVDRGNNEQFF
v_gene: TRBV7-9; abundance: -; j_gene: TRBJ2-5; d_gene: -; CDR3nt: TGTGCCAGCAGCTTCGCAGGCGGCGGGGAGACCCAGTACTTC; CDR3aa: CASSFAGGGETQYF
v_gene: TRBV11-2; abundance: few; j_gene: TRBJ1-6; d_gene: -; CDR3nt: TGTGCCAGCAGCCTCACCGCGTGGAATTCACCCCTCCACTTT; CDR3aa: CASSLTAWNSPLHF
v_gene: TRBV5-4; abundance: -; j_gene: TRBJ2-1; d_gene: TRBD2; CDR3nt: TGTGCCAGCAGCTTGACTAGCGGGGGGTACAATGAGCAGTTCTTC; CDR3aa: CASSLTSGGYNEQFF
v_gene: TRBV4-2; abundance: -; j_gene: TRBJ1-1; d_gene: TRBD1; CDR3nt: TGTGCCAGCAGCCAAGTGGACAGGGGGCTGATCGCTGAAGCTTTCTTT; CDR3aa: CASSQVDRGLIAEAFF
v_gene: TRBV27; abundance: few; j_gene: TRBJ2-6; d_gene: TRBD1; CDR3nt: TGTGCCAGCAATGCCGCTGGACAGGTGGCTGGGGCCAACGTCCTGACTTTC; CDR3aa: CASNAAGQVAGANVLTF
v_gene: TRBV9; abundance: -; j_gene: TRBJ1-1; d_gene: TRBD1; CDR3nt: TGTGCCAGCAGCGCCAGGCAGGGGGCAGATGAAGCTTTCTTT; CDR3aa: CASSARQGADEAFF
v_gene: TRBV6-5; abundance: -; j_gene: TRBJ2-3; d_gene: -; CDR3nt: TGTGCCAGCACCCCGGACAGGAGGGCGCAGTATTTT; CDR3aa: CASTPDRRAQYF
v_gene: TRBV2; abundance: -; j_gene: TRBJ2-2; d_gene: -; CDR3nt: TGTGCCAGCAGTGCCTTTAACACCGGGGAGCTGTTTTTT; CDR3aa: CASSAFNTGELFF
v_gene: TRBV12-5; abundance: once; j_gene: TRBJ2-3; d_gene: -; CDR3nt: TGTGCTAGTGGTTTTAGAGGGTATAAGGGGGTCAAGACTAGCACAGATACGCAGTATTTT; CDR3aa: CASGFRGYKGVKTSTDTQYF
v_gene: TRBV28; abundance: -; j_gene: TRBJ1-2; d_gene: TRBD1; CDR3nt: TGTGCCAGCAGTTGGGCCCCCCCCGGGACAGAGGTTCAGCCGGACTATGGCTACACCTTC; CDR3aa: CASSWAPPGTEVQPDYGYTF
v_gene: TRBV14; abundance: -; j_gene: TRBJ1-1; d_gene: -; CDR3nt: TGTGCCAGCAGCCCCCTTGTGACGGCGGACACTGAAGCTTTCTTT; CDR3aa: CASSPLVTADTEAFF
v_gene: TRBV5-4; abundance: -; j_gene: TRBJ1-2; d_gene: TRBD1; CDR3nt: TGTGCCAGCAGCTCTCGGGGACAGGTATCCTATGGCTACACCTTC; CDR3aa: CASSSRGQVSYGYTF
v_gene: TRBV30; abundance: -; j_gene: TRBJ1-1; d_gene: TRBD1; CDR3nt: TGTGCCTGGGCTAACAGGGGGCGCGACACTGAAGCTTTCTTT; CDR3aa: CAWANRGRDTEAFF
v_gene: TRBV19; abundance: once; j_gene: TRBJ1-2; d_gene: TRBD1; CDR3nt: TGTGCCAGTAGTATAGGAGGAGACAGGGGGAGTAATGGCTACACCTTC; CDR3aa: CASSIGGDRGSNGYTF
v_gene: TRBV5-5; abundance: -; j_gene: TRBJ2-3; d_gene: TRBD1; CDR3nt: TGTGCCAGCAGCTTGTTGAGGGGGCCCTCTGGGACAGATACGCAGTATTTT; CDR3aa: CASSLLRGPSGTDTQYF
v_gene: TRBV11-3; abundance: -; j_gene: TRBJ2-5; d_gene: -; CDR3nt: TGTGCCAGCAGCCGTACAGTCCAAGAGACCCAGTACTTC; CDR3aa: CASSRTVQETQYF
v_gene: TRBV2; abundance: -; j_gene: TRBJ2-3; d_gene: TRBD1; CDR3nt: TGTGCCAGCAGTGAGGTGACAGGGCGAACAGATACGCAGTATTTT; CDR3aa: CASSEVTGRTDTQYF